This entry describes one TCR beta chain. The source of the sample is a study of blood T cell repertoires in COVID-19. Study summary: The origin of the acute and convalescent COVID-19 samples was the United States, Italy and Spain. The cDNA or gDNA used as material had been derived from T cells, B-cell-depleted T cells, or PBMCs.

The protocol was immunoSEQ multiplex PCR, while the TCRdb copy is restricted to in-frame clones and leaves out a portion. The table has 45,000 or so clones, 80% to 90% seen once. Germline V CDR1 and CDR2: LNHDA, SQIVND (reference sequence). This CDR3 spans 16 amino acids. The V end was cut by 5 bases, the J end by 4 bases, with 20 bases between. This rearrangement joins TRBV19 to TRBJ1-1, with a weak D call TRBD1 (6 bases). Sequenced material: peripheral blood. The clonotype was recovered from a human donor in a cohort sampled during active COVID-19. The CDR3 is CASSHNLNRVGTEAFF. DNA of the CDR3: TGTGCCAGTAGTCACAACCTTAACAGGGTTGGCACTGAAGCTTTCTTT.